Here is one T cell receptor beta chain with its context. Its antigen is still unknown. By flow cytometry, patients selected for sequencing had shown an expansion of CD8+CD57+ cells. Each of the patients presented with severe acquired aplastic anemia. Blood samples were obtained from patients who had received no prior therapy. According to the study, genomic DNA was the template for TCR beta VDJ and CDR3 profiling. TCRdb re-called the reads with MiXCR, one entry per CDR3 protein. The sample holds over 150,000 distinct CDR3 sequences; more than 45% are singletons and the top ten take approximately 3%. These data are taken from a study of CD8+CD57+ T cells in acquired aplastic anemia. Study-wide context: Recorded DNA amounts for sorted CD4+ and CD8+ cells had an average of around 3.5 ug. Study-wide results and limits: The study found no significant CD8+ Simpson's diversity difference between patients and controls.

In germline, CDR1 is WSHSY, CDR2 SAAADI. Trimming left V 6 bases short and J 8 bases short, with 16 bases between. The CDR3 spans 13 residues. V and J are TRBV10-2 and TRBJ1-2; no firm D call. The sequence was obtained from a human donor with aplastic anemia. Sequencing used sorted CD4+, CD8+, or CD8+CD57+ T cells (not recorded which) from PBMCs. CDR3 bases: TGCGCCAGCAGCGCTACCCGGCGCGGGGGCTACACCTTC. This encodes CASSATRRGGYTF.